The 32 T cell receptor beta chains given below trace back to one sample, sequenced in a study of T cells in Graves' hyperthyroidism and ophthalmopathy. Amplification yielded TCR beta CDR3 regions, with RNA transcripts as the source. The primer set for the first-round RT-PCR of the TCR CDR3 was HTBI. TCRdb passed the multiplex PCR reads through MiXCR, listing each CDR3 protein once. The table records about half a million distinct CDR3 sequences, roughly 16% of them present only once. The sequenced material came from blood. These receptors came from a woman in her twenties or thirties with Graves' ophthalmopathy.

This clonotype has just a few counts. The chain is built from TRBV5-4 and TRBJ2-7; 12 bases agree with TRBD2. V was pared by 4 bases and J by 1 base, with 6 bases of the junction left unmatched. Germline assignment: CDR1 SGHNT and CDR2 YYREEE (reference sequence). The CDR3 length is 16 residues. CDR3 in DNA: TGTGCCAGCAGCGCCCGACTAGCGGGAGTTTCCTACGAGCAGTACTTC. Protein product: CASSARLAGVSYEQYF.

This clonotype was observed many times. The chain combines TRBV30 with TRBJ2-1; D is ambiguous. V was shortened by 0 bases and J by 9 bases, with 6 bases between the two germline ends. This CDR3 comprises 11 residues. CDR1 GTSNPN and CDR2 SVGIG come from the germline V gene (reference sequence). The CDR3 nucleotides read TGTGCCTGGAGTGTTGGGGTTGAGCAGTTCTTC. It is translated as CAWSVGVEQFF. The full variable domain, with the rest looked up from reference TRBV30 and TRBJ2-1, is SQTIHQWPATLVQPVGSPLSLECTVEGTSNPNLYWYRQAAGRGLQLLFYSVGIGQISSEVPQNLSASRPQDRQFILSSKKLLLSDSGFYLCAWSVGVEQFFGPGTRLTVL.

There are many counts of this clonotype. The chain has TRBV2 and TRBJ2-5; D is unclear. V lost 1 base, J lost 5 bases, and 8 bases lay in between. CDR1 and CDR2 (germline): SNHLY, FYNNEI. The CDR3 has 13 residues. The CDR3 sequence: CASSEGVRETQYF. The CDR3 bases are TGTGCCAGCAGTGAAGGGGTTAGGGAGACCCAGTACTTC.

This clonotype was recorded many times. The chain has TRBV3-1 and TRBJ2-7; 8 bases line up with TRBD2. The CDR3 length is 17 residues. The germline V gene encodes CDR1 LGHDT and CDR2 YNNKEL (reference sequence). V lost 4 bases, J lost 2 bases, and 13 bases stayed unmatched. CDR3 protein: CASSPARAGDQAYEQYF. CDR3 bases: TGTGCCAGCAGCCCAGCAAGAGCGGGAGATCAGGCCTACGAGCAGTACTTC.

The chain carries TRBV7-2 and TRBJ1-5, with D tentatively TRBD1 (5 bases). CDR1 is SGHTA and CDR2 is FQGNSA in the germline V gene. Trimming removed 0 bases from V and 0 bases from J, with 15 bases in between. The CDR3 covers 18 residues. CDR3 bases: TGTGCCAGCAGCTTAGCGGGACGGGGGGGGTATAGCAATCAGCCCCAGCATTTT. It specifies CASSLAGRGGYSNQPQHF. Together with reference TRBV7-2 and TRBJ1-5, the CDR3 gives the full variable domain: GAGVSQSPSNKVTEKGKDVELRCDPISGHTALYWYRQSLGQGLEFLIYFQGNSAPDKSGLPSDRFSAERTGGSVSTLTIQRTQQEDSAVYLCASSLAGRGGYSNQPQHFGDGTRLSIL.

This clonotype has a handful of counts. The V and J genes are TRBV6-6 and TRBJ2-5; D is undetermined. V was cut by 0 bases and J by 2 bases, with 10 bases left in between. The germline V gene encodes CDR1 MNHNY and CDR2 SVGAGI (reference sequence). CDR3 length: 15 amino acids. CDR3 in DNA: TGTGCCAGCAGTTACTCGAGTGCAGGTCAAGAGACCCAGTACTTC. Translating it yields CASSYSSAGQETQYF.

This clonotype was counted many times. The chain links TRBV27 to TRBJ2-2; 11 positions match TRBD2. This CDR3 spans 17 amino acids. Per germline, CDR1 MNHEY and CDR2 SMNVEV (reference sequence). The V and J ends lost 6 bases and 2 bases, in that order; junction bases with no gene match: 8. The CDR3 loop reads CASSPHSGRVNTGELFF. The CDR3 DNA reads TGTGCCAGCAGCCCCCATAGCGGGAGGGTTAACACCGGGGAGCTGTTTTTT.

This clonotype was found a few times. In DNA, the CDR3 is TGTGCCAGCTCACCACGCAAATCAGGGGACGTCACCGGGGAGCTGTTTTTT. This gives the protein CASSPRKSGDVTGELFF. The chain links TRBV18 to TRBJ2-2; possibly TRBD1 for D (6 bases). The CDR3 spans 17 residues. The V gene's germline CDR1 is KGHSH and CDR2 LQKENI. The ends were cut back, 1 base at V and 4 bases at J, with 16 bases in the middle.

Notes on this clonotype: A much larger clone lies one base from this, so it may be a read error. This chain links TRBV28 with TRBJ2-7; D gene ambiguous. The CDR3 covers 15 residues. Trimming left V 10 bases short and J 5 bases short, with 24 bases between. CDR1 and CDR2 (germline): MDHEN, SYDVKM. The CDR3 loop reads CANHPRPGYINEQYF. CDR3 DNA sequence: TGTGCCAACCACCCCCGACCGGGCTACATCAACGAGCAGTACTTC.

In this sample, this clonotype turned up many times. The J gene is TRBJ1-1, the V gene TRBV6-1; D gene uncertain. Trimming removed 6 bases from V and 4 bases from J, with 24 bases in between. Germline V gene sequence: CDR1 MNHNS, CDR2 SASEGT. The CDR3 runs 17 residues. The CDR3: CASRDSRNRLGGTEAFF. In DNA, the CDR3 is TGTGCCAGCAGAGACTCAAGGAATCGGCTAGGTGGCACTGAAGCTTTCTTT.

Only a few counts were recorded for this clonotype. The rearrangement joins TRBV10-2 to TRBJ2-1; 7 nucleotides line up with TRBD2. From germline, CDR1 is WSHSY and CDR2 SAAADI. The CDR3 totals 14 residues. V lost 7 bases and J lost 10; bases outside the gene matches: 13. The CDR3 spells CASTEGLAVPEQFF. CDR3 coding DNA: TGCGCCAGCACGGAGGGGCTAGCGGTCCCCGAGCAGTTCTTC.

At least ten counts were recorded for this clonotype. The rearrangement links TRBV7-2 to TRBJ2-1, with no clear D. Germline assignment: CDR1 SGHTA and CDR2 FQGNSA. Between the trimmed V and J ends, which lost 1 base and 3 bases, there was a span of 16 bases. CDR3 length: 17 amino acids. This chain's CDR3 is CASSLGPGTGFYNEQFF. As DNA, the CDR3 is TGTGCCAGCAGCTTAGGCCCTGGTACGGGCTTCTACAATGAGCAGTTCTTC.

At least ten counts were recorded for this clonotype. J is TRBJ2-1 and V is TRBV6-2 or TRBV6-3; 8 nucleotides align to TRBD2. V dropped 6 bases and J dropped 2; count of bases not matched to a gene: 9. The CDR3 covers 16 residues. Germline V gene sequence: CDR1 MNHEY, CDR2 SVGEGT. CDR3: CASRVGLAVTYNEQFF. CDR3 nucleotides: TGTGCCAGCAGGGTAGGACTAGCAGTAACCTACAATGAGCAGTTCTTC.

This clonotype was seen at least ten times. The chain has TRBV15 and TRBJ1-3; 8 positions match TRBD1. The germline V gene has CDR1 LNHNV and CDR2 YYDKDF (reference sequence). V was clipped by 0 bases and J by 1 base; unmatched bases: 2. This CDR3 spans 16 amino acids. The CDR3 protein is CATSRDTGGSGNTIYF. The CDR3 DNA reads as TGTGCCACCAGCAGAGATACAGGGGGATCTGGAAACACCATATATTTT.

The V gene is TRBV5-1, the J gene TRBJ2-5; the D is unclear. Trimming stripped 1 base from V and 5 bases from J, with 6 bases between. The CDR3 spans 12 residues. Germline CDR1 reads SGHRS; CDR2 reads YFSETQ. CDR3 bases: TGCGCCAGCAGCTTGCTCGCGGAGACCCAGTACTTC. It specifies CASSLLAETQYF.

This sequence joins TRBV30 and TRBJ2-1; D not certain. The CDR3 extends over 12 amino acids. The germline gives CDR1 GTSNPN, CDR2 SVGIG (reference sequence). Trimming shortened V by 3 bases and J by 10 bases, and 13 bases separated the two germline ends. CDR3 coding DNA: TGTGCCTGGAGCGAATCACTGGGGGAGCAGTTCTTC. Translating it yields CAWSESLGEQFF.

This clonotype was recorded at least ten times. The rearrangement links TRBV28 to TRBJ1-1; D is unclear. V was trimmed by 3 bases and J by 5 bases, leaving 19 bases between them. Germline V gene data show CDR1 as MDHEN and CDR2 as SYDVKM. CDR3 length: 16 residues. The CDR3 loop is CASSFRPRPGRTEAFF. The CDR3 DNA sequence: TGTGCCAGCAGTTTTAGGCCACGGCCCGGACGTACTGAAGCTTTCTTT.

This clonotype came up many times. J is TRBJ2-1 and V is TRBV7-9, with D possibly matching TRBD2 (6 bases). Trimming left V 10 bases short and J 1 base short, with 14 bases between. Germline CDR1 and CDR2: SEHNR and FQNEAQ (reference sequence). This CDR3 has 14 residues. The CDR3 DNA reads as TGTGCCACCCAGGTGGACTATTCCTACAATGAGCAGTTCTTC. Translation: CATQVDYSYNEQFF. Filled out from reference TRBV7-9 and TRBJ2-1, the complete variable domain reads DTGVSQNPRHKITKRGQNVTFRCDPISEHNRLYWYRQTLGQGPEFLTYFQNEAQLEKSRLLSDRFSAERPKGSFSTLEIQRTEQGDSAMYLCATQVDYSYNEQFFGPGTRLTVL.

The gene calls are TRBV4-1 and TRBJ2-2; 8 bases map to TRBD2. V was pared by 2 bases and J by 7 bases, with 9 bases of the junction left unmatched. CDR1 is MGHRA, CDR2 YSYEKL, per germline. CDR3 length: 16 amino acids. CDR3 amino acids: CASSQRTGGRIGELFF. CDR3 in DNA: TGCGCCAGCAGCCAAAGGACGGGAGGGCGTATCGGGGAGCTGTTTTTT.

V usage is TRBV7-2 and J usage is TRBJ1-2; the D gene is possibly TRBD1 (5 bases). With 5 bases removed from V and 5 bases from J, the gap between germline ends came to 15 bases. Germline CDR1 is SGHTA and CDR2 is FQGNSA. The CDR3 is made up of 14 amino acids. CDR3 loop: CASSKAGYQYGYTF. CDR3 DNA: TGTGCCAGCAGCAAGGCAGGGTATCAGTATGGCTACACCTTC.

This clonotype was observed at least ten times. The chain couples TRBV6-6 to TRBJ1-1; a weak D match, TRBD1 (5 bases). Germline CDR1 and CDR2: MNHNY and SVGAGI (reference sequence). This CDR3 is 12 amino acids long. V was cut by 2 bases and J by 7 bases, with 8 bases left in between. The CDR3 reads CASSYRDGEAFF. The CDR3 nucleotides read TGTGCCAGCAGTTACCGGGACGGTGAAGCTTTCTTT.

The chain couples TRBV20-1 to TRBJ1-4, with D perhaps matching TRBD1 (5 bases). Germline CDR1 and CDR2: DFQATT and SNEGSKA (reference sequence). The ends were cut back, 0 bases at V and 5 bases at J, with 10 bases in the middle. This CDR3 has 14 residues. Here the CDR3 reads CSARELGPNEKLFF. Written as DNA, the CDR3 is TGCAGTGCTAGAGAACTGGGACCCAATGAAAAACTGTTTTTT.

This clonotype was counted between two and nine times. The chain uses TRBV20-1 and TRBJ2-7; D is possibly TRBD2 (5 bases). The germline V gene has CDR1 DFQATT and CDR2 SNEGSKA (reference sequence). The V end lost 4 bases, the J end lost 5 bases, and 9 bases lay between the germline ends. The CDR3 spans 11 residues. This chain's CDR3 is CSAMPGDEQYF. CDR3 sequence (DNA): TGCAGTGCTATGCCCGGGGACGAGCAGTACTTC.

The V gene is TRBV4-1, the J gene TRBJ1-3, with a weak D call TRBD1 (6 bases). The CDR3 is 17 residues long. Germline assignment: CDR1 MGHRA and CDR2 YSYEKL. Trimming removed 0 bases from V and 4 bases from J, with 16 bases in between. Here the CDR3 DNA reads TGCGCCAGCAGCCAAGAGGGACACCCAATAGCAGGAAACACCATATATTTT. This sequence encodes CASSQEGHPIAGNTIYF.

J is TRBJ2-5 and V is TRBV9; 16 bases align to TRBD2. Germline-derived CDR1 and CDR2 are SGDLS and YYNGEE. The CDR3 contains 17 residues. J was trimmed by 5 bases and V by 3 bases; bases with no gene match: 7. CDR3 loop: CASSAGLAGGLLETQYF. CDR3 sequence (DNA): TGTGCCAGCAGCGCGGGACTAGCGGGAGGGCTGCTGGAGACCCAGTACTTC. The full variable domain, completed using reference TRBV9 and TRBJ2-5, is DSGVTQTPKHLITATGQRVTLRCSPRSGDLSVYWYQQSLDQGLQFLIQYYNGEERAKGNILERFSAQQFPDLHSELNLSSLELGDSALYFCASSAGLAGGLLETQYFGPGTRLLVL.

This clonotype was seen ten or more times. The gene calls are TRBV11-3 and TRBJ2-5; TRBD1 is a possible D gene (6 bases). The CDR3 is 12 amino acids. Per the germline V gene, CDR1 is SGHNT and CDR2 is YENEEA. V was cut by 6 bases and J by 3 bases, with 8 bases left in between. CDR3 protein: CASSQGKETQYF. In DNA form, the CDR3 reads TGTGCCAGCAGTCAGGGGAAAGAGACCCAGTACTTC.

The chain uses TRBV10-2 and TRBJ1-1; no firm D call. The ends were cut back, 3 bases at V and 8 bases at J, with 16 bases in the middle. CDR3 length: 14 residues. Germline V CDR1 and CDR2: WSHSY, SAAADI. CDR3 loop: CASSDRTYHFEAFF. In DNA form, the CDR3 reads TGCGCCAGCAGTGACCGGACCTACCACTTCGAAGCTTTCTTT.

This clonotype was observed at least ten times. The V and J genes are TRBV9 and TRBJ2-1; no firm D call. The CDR3 extends over 14 amino acids. Germline V lookup: CDR1 SGDLS, CDR2 YYNGEE. The germline V and J ends were trimmed by 0 bases and 5 bases, with 9 bases remaining between them. The CDR3 bases are TGTGCCAGCAGCGTAGGGCTACTCGACAATGAGCAGTTCTTC. Translating it yields CASSVGLLDNEQFF.

Comments on this clonotype: A much larger clone sits a single nucleotide away, making a read error possible. This rearrangement joins TRBV7-2 to TRBJ2-1; 9 bases are a match to TRBD2. The CDR3 loop spans 15 amino acids. Germline-derived CDR1 and CDR2 are SGHTA and FQGNSA. V was clipped by 1 base and J by 10 bases; unmatched bases: 8. The DNA for the CDR3 is TGTGCCAGCAGCTTAGGGCTAGCGGGGAGTGGGGAGCAGTTCTTC. Its protein product is CASSLGLAGSGEQFF. Full variable domain (remainder filled in from reference TRBV7-2 and TRBJ2-1): GAGVSQSPSNKVTEKGKDVELRCDPISGHTALYWYRQSLGQGLEFLIYFQGNSAPDKSGLPSDRFSAERTGGSVSTLTIQRTQQEDSAVYLCASSLGLAGSGEQFFGPGTRLTVL.

The V call is TRBV19, the J call TRBJ2-7, with D perhaps assigned TRBD1 or TRBD2 (5 bases each). Trimming cost V 4 bases and J 3 bases, with 16 bases left between them. The CDR3 has 15 amino acids. Germline V gene lookup returns CDR1 LNHDA and CDR2 SQIVND (reference sequence). The CDR3 DNA sequence: TGTGCCAGTAGTACCTCGGAAGGGACCGACTACGAGCAGTACTTC. Translated: CASSTSEGTDYEQYF. Supplemented by reference TRBV19 and TRBJ2-7, the full variable domain reads DGGITQSPKYLFRKEGQNVTLSCEQNLNHDAMYWYRQDPGQGLRLIYYSQIVNDFQKGDIAEGYSVSREKKESFPLTVTSAQKNPTAFYLCASSTSEGTDYEQYFGPGTRLTVT.

This clonotype has a handful of counts. A read error may produce the germline difference seen at one junction end. V usage is TRBV28 and J usage is TRBJ1-1; D possibly corresponds to TRBD1 (5 bases). Germline V gene sequence: CDR1 MDHEN, CDR2 SYDVKM. CDR3 length: 14 amino acids. CDR3 sequence reads: CASSSPGLNTEASF. The DNA of the CDR3 is TGTGCCAGCAGTAGCCCAGGGTTGAACACTGAAGCTTCCTTT.

This clonotype showed up many times. The chain is built from TRBV29-1 and TRBJ1-1; D unresolved. The CDR3 is 13 residues long. With 6 bases removed from V and 3 bases from J, the gap between germline ends came to 14 bases. Per the germline V gene, CDR1 is SQVTM and CDR2 is ANQGSEA. The CDR3 coding sequence is TGCAGCGTCCTACTGGAGGGCTACACTGAAGCTTTCTTT. Encoded protein: CSVLLEGYTEAFF.